What follows are 3 T cell receptor beta chains derived from one specimen sequenced in a study of T and B cells in COVID-19 patients. Multiplex PCR with BIOMED2 TRB-A/B primer pools amplified TRB rearrangements. Each CDR3 protein gets one entry after TCRdb re-called the multiplex PCR reads with MiXCR. The sample records fewer than 25,000 distinct CDR3 sequences, 25% to 30% being singletons. Blood genomic DNA input for TRB amplification was roughly 250-550 ng. The sequenced sample consisted of blood. The origin of the receptors is a human donor who had recovered from COVID-19.

The sample holds many counts of this clonotype. J is TRBJ2-2 and V is TRBV7-6; 7 nucleotides line up with TRBD2. V shed 5 bases, J shed 3 bases, and the junction held 6 bases outside the gene matches. This CDR3 is 15 amino acids long. Germline V CDR1 and CDR2: SGHVS, FNYEAQ. The CDR3 DNA follows: TGTGCCAGCAGCCTTGGCGGGGGTTACACCGGGGAGCTGTTTTTT. Translation: CASSLGGGYTGELFF.

The rearrangement uses TRBV20-1 and TRBJ2-4, with 7 positions matching TRBD2. The germline gives CDR1 DFQATT, CDR2 SNEGSKA (reference sequence). The CDR3 runs 14 residues. Germline trimming cut 6 bases from V and 7 bases from J; bases unmatched to any gene: 12. The CDR3 is CSANLVTSLNIQYF. In DNA, the CDR3 is TGCAGTGCAAACCTCGTGACTAGCCTGAACATTCAGTACTTC.

This clonotype is labeled as medium-sized. The V and J genes are TRBV6-1 and TRBJ1-6; D is unresolved. This CDR3 spans 13 amino acids. Germline V gene data show CDR1 as MNHNS and CDR2 as SASEGT. Trimming pared 6 bases from V and 6 bases from J, leaving 9 bases between. CDR3 DNA sequence: TGTGCCAGCAGGGACCTTGCTAATTCACCCCTCCACTTT. Translation: CASRDLANSPLHF.